Shown below are 3 T cell receptor beta chains from a single sample sequenced in a study of blood T cell repertoires in COVID-19. Libraries were prepared by immunoSEQ multiplex PCR; TCRdb keeps only in-frame clonotypes and omits some of them. Of about 73,000 clones detected, about 86% appear once; the ten largest clones hold around 27%. Sequenced input: peripheral blood. These receptors were taken from a human donor in a cohort sampled during active COVID-19.

The CDR3 DNA follows: TGCGCCAGCAGTCAAGTGGGACAGGTAAATTCACCCCTCCACTTT. It yields the protein CASSQVGQVNSPLHF. V is TRBV23-1 and J is TRBJ1-6, with TRBD1 matching over 8 bases. TRBV23-1 is flagged as an ORF with uncertain function. The length of the CDR3 is 15 residues. J gave up 7 bases and V 2 bases, and 4 bases lay outside the gene matches.

This clone turned up a few times. The CDR3 DNA sequence: TGTGCCAGCAGTTTATACGTAGCGGGGAGGGATACGCAGTATTTT. It codes for CASSLYVAGRDTQYF. The rearrangement links TRBV27 to TRBJ2-3, with 8 bases lining up with TRBD2. CDR3 size: 15 residues. The junction had 6 bases not matched to a gene; V was cut back by 1 base and J by 6 bases. From germline, CDR1 is MNHEY and CDR2 SMNVEV (reference sequence).

The chain recombines TRBV7-2 with TRBJ1-1, with 8 nucleotides matching TRBD1. The CDR3 has 14 residues. Per the germline V gene, CDR1 is SGHTA and CDR2 is FQGNSA. V lost 5 bases and J lost 7; bases outside the gene matches: 9. CDR3 DNA sequence: TGTGCCAGCAGCGAGAACAGGGGGTCGCATGAAGCTTTCTTT. Protein product: CASSENRGSHEAFF.